The source of this TCR beta chain is a study of T cell repertoires in cytomegalovirus infection. MiXCR, run by TCRdb on the reads, gives a single entry per CDR3 protein. The sample contains more than 50,000 distinct CDR3 sequences, around 33% of which appear only once. Points on this clonotype: Its matching antigen is unknown.

The V end was cut by 7 bases, the J end by 8 bases, with 11 bases between. Per germline, CDR1 LNHDA and CDR2 SQIVND (reference sequence). This CDR3 contains 11 residues. The chain recombines TRBV19 with TRBJ1-1; D perhaps matches TRBD1 (6 bases). The source material was PBMCs, sequenced either directly or after in vitro stimulation (not recorded which). This TCR came from a human donor in good health (CMV status not recorded). Some clones in this sample may be carry-over from other donors' samples. Here the CDR3 reads CASTTGREAFF. The DNA of the CDR3 is TGTGCCAGTACGACAGGAAGAGAAGCTTTCTTT.